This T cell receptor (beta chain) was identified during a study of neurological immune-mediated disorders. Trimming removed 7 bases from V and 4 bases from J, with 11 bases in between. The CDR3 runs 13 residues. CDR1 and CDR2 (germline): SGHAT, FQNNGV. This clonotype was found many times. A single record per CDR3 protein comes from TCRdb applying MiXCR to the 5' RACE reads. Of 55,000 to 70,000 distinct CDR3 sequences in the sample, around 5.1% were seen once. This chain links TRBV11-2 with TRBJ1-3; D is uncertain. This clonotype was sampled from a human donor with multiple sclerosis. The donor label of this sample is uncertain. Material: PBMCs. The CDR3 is CASNKGGGNTIYF. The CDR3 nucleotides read TGTGCCAGCAACAAAGGCGGGGGAAACACCATATATTTT.